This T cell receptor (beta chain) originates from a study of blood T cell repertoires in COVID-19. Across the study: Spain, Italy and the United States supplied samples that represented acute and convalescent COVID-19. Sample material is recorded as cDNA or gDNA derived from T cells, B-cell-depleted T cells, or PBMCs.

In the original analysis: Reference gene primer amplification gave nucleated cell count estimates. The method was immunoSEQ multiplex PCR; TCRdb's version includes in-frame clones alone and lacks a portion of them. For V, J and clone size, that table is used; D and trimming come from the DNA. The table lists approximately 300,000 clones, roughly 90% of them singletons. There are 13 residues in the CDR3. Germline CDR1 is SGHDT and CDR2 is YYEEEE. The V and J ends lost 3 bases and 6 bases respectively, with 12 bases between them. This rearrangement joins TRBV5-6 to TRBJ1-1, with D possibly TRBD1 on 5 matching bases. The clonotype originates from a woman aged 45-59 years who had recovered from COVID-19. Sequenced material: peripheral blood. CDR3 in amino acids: CASSWAQGAEAFF. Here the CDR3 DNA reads TGTGCCAGCAGCTGGGCCCAGGGTGCTGAAGCTTTCTTT.